This paragraph reports one T cell receptor beta chain. This entry is derived from a study of CXCR3-negative and CXCR3-positive naive CD8 T cells. Researchers prepared the TRB cDNA libraries using 5' RACE with UMI labels. TCRdb re-called the 5' RACE reads; one entry per CDR3 protein, DNA not given. Its listing shows 130,000 or so distinct CDR3 sequences. The CDR3 length is 13 residues. The germline V gene has CDR1 SGHVS and CDR2 FQNEAQ. The chain has TRBV7-8 and TRBJ2-1; TCRdb lists TRBD2, though no DNA is available to test this call. This TCR was recovered from a human donor in good health. Some clones in this sample may be carry-over from other donors' samples. Sequencing was performed on naive CXCR3- CD8+ T cells from blood. The subset here: CD45RO-CCR7+CD27+CD95- naive CD8+ T cells lacking CXCR3 (TNR3-). The CDR3 sequence: CASSAGRAGEQFF.